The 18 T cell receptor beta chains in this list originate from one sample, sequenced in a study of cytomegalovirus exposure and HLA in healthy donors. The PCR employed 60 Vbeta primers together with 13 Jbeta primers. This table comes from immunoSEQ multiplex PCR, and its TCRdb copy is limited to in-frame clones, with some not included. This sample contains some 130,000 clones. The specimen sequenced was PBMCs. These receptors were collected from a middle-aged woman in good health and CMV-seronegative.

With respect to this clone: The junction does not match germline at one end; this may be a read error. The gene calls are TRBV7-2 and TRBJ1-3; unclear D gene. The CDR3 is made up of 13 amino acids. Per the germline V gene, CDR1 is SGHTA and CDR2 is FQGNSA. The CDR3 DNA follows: TGTGCCAGCAGCCCCGGTTTTGTGAGGAATCCCCATTTT. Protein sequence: CASSPGFVRNPHF.

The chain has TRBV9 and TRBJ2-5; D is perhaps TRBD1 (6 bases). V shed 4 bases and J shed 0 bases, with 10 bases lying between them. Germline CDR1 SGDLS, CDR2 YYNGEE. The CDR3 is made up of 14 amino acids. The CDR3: CASSPTGYQETQYF. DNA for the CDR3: TGTGCCAGCAGCCCGACAGGCTACCAAGAGACCCAGTACTTC.

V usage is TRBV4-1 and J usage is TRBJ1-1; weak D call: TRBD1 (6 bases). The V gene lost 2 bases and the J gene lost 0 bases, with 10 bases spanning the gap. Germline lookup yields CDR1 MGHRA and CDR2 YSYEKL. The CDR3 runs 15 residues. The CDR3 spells CASSQSRQVNTEAFF. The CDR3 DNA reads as TGCGCCAGCAGCCAAAGCCGACAGGTGAACACTGAAGCTTTCTTT.

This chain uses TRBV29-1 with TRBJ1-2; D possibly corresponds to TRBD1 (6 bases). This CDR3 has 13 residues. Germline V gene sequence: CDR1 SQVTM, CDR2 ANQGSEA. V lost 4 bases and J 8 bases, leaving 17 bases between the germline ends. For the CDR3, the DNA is TGCAGCGTTGGCAAAACCGGGGGGCCGGGCTACACCTTC. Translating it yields CSVGKTGGPGYTF.

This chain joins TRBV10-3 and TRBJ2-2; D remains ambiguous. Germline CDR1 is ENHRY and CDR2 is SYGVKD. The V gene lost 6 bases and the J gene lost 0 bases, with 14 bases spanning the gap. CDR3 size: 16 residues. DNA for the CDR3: TGTGCCATCAGGCCCCTCGAATCAGCGAACACCGGGGAGCTGTTTTTT. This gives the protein CAIRPLESANTGELFF.

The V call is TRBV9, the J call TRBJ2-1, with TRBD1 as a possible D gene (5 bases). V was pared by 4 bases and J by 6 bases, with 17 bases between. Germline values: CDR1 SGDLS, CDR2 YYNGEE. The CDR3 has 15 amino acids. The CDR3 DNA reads TGTGCCAGCAGCTTTTCAGGGTCCGGCGGCAATGAGCAGTTCTTC. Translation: CASSFSGSGGNEQFF.

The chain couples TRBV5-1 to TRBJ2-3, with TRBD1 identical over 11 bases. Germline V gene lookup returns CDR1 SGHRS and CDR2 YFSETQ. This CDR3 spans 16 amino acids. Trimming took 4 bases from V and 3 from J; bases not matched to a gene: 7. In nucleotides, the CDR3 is TGCGCCAGCAGCCTCTGGGGACAGGGGGTGACAGATACGCAGTATTTT. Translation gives CASSLWGQGVTDTQYF.

The CDR3 bases are TGTGCCATCAGCGGAACTAGCGGGGGCAACAATGAGCAGTTCTTC. Translation gives CAISGTSGGNNEQFF. V and J are TRBV10-3 and TRBJ2-1; TRBD2 matches 11 bases. Germline V gene data show CDR1 as ENHRY and CDR2 as SYGVKD. The CDR3 loop spans 15 amino acids. Germline trimming cut 6 bases from V and 5 bases from J; bases unmatched to any gene: 6.

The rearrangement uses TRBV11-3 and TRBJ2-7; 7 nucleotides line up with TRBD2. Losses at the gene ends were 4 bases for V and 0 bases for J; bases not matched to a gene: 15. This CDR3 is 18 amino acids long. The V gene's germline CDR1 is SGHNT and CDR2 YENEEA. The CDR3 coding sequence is TGTGCCAGCAGCTCATCACTCAGACTAGCCCCACGCTCCTACGAGCAGTACTTC. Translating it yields CASSSSLRLAPRSYEQYF.

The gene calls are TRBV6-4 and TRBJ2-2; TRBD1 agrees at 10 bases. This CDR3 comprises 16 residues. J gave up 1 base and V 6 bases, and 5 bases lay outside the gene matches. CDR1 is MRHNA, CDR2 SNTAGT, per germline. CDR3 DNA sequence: TGTGCCAGCAGCCCAAGGGACAGGGGGAACACCGGGGAGCTGTTTTTT. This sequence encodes CASSPRDRGNTGELFF.

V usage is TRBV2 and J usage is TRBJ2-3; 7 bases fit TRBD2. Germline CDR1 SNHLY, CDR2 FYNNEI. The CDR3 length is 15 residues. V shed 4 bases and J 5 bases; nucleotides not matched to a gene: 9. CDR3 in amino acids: CASSGLAGRGDTQYF. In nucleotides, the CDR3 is TGTGCCAGCAGTGGACTAGCAGGTCGGGGAGATACGCAGTATTTT.

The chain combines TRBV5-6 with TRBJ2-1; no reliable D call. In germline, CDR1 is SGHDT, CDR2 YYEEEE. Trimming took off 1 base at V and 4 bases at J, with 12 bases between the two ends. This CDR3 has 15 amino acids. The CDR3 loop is CASSLLTMEYNEQFF. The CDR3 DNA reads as TGTGCCAGCAGCTTGCTAACTATGGAGTACAATGAGCAGTTCTTC.

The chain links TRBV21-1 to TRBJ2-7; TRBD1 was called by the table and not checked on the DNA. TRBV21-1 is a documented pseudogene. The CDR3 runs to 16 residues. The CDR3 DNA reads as TGTGCCAGCACCACAGGGGGGGGAGGGTCCCTGGACGAGCAGTACTTC. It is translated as CASTTGGGGSLDEQYF.

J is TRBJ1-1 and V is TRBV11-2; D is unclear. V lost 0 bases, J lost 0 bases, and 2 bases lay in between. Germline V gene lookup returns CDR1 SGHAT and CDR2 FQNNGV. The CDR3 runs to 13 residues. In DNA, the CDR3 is TGTGCCAGCAGCTTAGATATGAACACTGAAGCTTTCTTT. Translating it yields CASSLDMNTEAFF. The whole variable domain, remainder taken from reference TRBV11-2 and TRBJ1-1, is EAGVAQSPRYKIIEKRQSVAFWCNPISGHATLYWYQQILGQGPKLLIQFQNNGVVDDSQLPKDRFSAERLKGVDSTLKIQPAKLEDSAVYLCASSLDMNTEAFFGQGTRLTVV.

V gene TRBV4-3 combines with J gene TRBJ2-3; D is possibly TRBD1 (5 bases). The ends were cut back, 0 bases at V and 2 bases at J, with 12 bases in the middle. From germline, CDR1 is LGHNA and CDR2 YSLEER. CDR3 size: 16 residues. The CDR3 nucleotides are TGCGCCAGCAGCCAAGATGGAAGGGGTAACACAGATACGCAGTATTTT. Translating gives CASSQDGRGNTDTQYF.

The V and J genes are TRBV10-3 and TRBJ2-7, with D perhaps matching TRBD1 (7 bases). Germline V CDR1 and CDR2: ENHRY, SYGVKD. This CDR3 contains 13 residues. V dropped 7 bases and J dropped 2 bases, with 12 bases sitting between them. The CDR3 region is CAIKTGEAYEQYF. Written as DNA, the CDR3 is TGTGCCATCAAAACAGGGGAGGCCTACGAGCAGTACTTC.

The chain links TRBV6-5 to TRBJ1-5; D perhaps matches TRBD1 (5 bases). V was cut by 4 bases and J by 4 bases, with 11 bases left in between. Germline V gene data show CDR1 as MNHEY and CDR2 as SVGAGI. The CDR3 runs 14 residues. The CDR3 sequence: CASSSLGLNQPQHF. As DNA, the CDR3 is TGTGCCAGCAGTTCTTTGGGGCTGAATCAGCCCCAGCATTTT.

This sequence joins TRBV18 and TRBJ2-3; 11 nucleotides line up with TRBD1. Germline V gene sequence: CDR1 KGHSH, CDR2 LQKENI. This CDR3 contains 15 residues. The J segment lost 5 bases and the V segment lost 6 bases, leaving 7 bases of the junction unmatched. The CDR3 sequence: CASSRGTGGQDTQYF. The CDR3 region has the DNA TGTGCCAGCTCGCGCGGGACAGGGGGTCAAGATACGCAGTATTTT.